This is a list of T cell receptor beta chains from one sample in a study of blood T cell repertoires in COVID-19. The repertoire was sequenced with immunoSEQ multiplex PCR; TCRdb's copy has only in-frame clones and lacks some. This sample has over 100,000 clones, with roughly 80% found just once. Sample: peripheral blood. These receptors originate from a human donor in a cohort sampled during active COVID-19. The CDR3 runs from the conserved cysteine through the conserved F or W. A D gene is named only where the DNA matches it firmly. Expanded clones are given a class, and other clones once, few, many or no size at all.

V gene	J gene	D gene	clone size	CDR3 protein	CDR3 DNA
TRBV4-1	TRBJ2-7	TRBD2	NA	CASSQDRERGGNEQYF	TGCGCCAGCAGCCAAGATCGAGAGCGGGGGGGAAACGAGCAGTACTTC
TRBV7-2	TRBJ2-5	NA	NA	CASSLAQGETQYF	TGTGCCAGCAGCTTAGCACAGGGAGAGACCCAGTACTTC
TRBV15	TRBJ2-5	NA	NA	CATSKGGARETQYF	TGTGCCACCAGCAAGGGGGGGGCTCGAGAGACCCAGTACTTC
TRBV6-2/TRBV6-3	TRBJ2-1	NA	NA	CASSHRERYNEQFF	TGTGCCAGCAGTCACCGAGAGCGGTACAATGAGCAGTTCTTC
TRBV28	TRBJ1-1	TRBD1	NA	CASRPGQGGEAFF	TGTGCCAGCAGACCGGGACAGGGGGGGGAAGCTTTCTTT
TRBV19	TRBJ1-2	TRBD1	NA	CASSPPGIWDSPIGYTF	TGTGCCAGTAGTCCCCCCGGAATCTGGGACAGCCCCATTGGCTACACCTTC
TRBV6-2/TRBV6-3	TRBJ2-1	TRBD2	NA	CASSPNLAGVADEQFF	TGTGCCAGCAGCCCTAACCTAGCGGGGGTGGCGGATGAGCAGTTCTTC
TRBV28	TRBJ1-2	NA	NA	CASSSPGTTGPYGYTF	TGTGCCAGCAGTTCTCCGGGAACGACGGGCCCCTATGGCTACACCTTC
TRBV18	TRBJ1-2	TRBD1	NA	CASSPTGGNYGYTF	TGTGCCAGCTCACCGACAGGGGGCAACTATGGCTACACCTTC
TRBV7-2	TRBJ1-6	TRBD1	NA	CASSFGTGYSPLHF	TGTGCCAGCAGCTTCGGGACAGGATATTCACCCCTCCACTTT
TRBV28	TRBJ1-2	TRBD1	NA	CASSTTTGIYGYTF	TGTGCCAGCAGTACCACGACAGGGATCTATGGCTACACCTTC
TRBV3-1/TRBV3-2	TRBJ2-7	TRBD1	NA	CASSHLGGDEQYF	TGTGCCAGCAGCCATCTAGGGGGCGACGAGCAGTACTTC
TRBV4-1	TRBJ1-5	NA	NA	CASSQLDRSNQPQHF	TGCGCCAGCAGCCAGCTGGACAGAAGCAATCAGCCCCAGCATTTT
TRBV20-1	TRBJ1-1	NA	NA	CSARDRDLFF	TGCAGTGCTAGAGATCGGGATTTGTTCTTT
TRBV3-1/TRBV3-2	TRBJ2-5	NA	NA	CASSQQVQETQYF	TGTGCCAGCAGCCAACAGGTTCAAGAGACCCAGTACTTC
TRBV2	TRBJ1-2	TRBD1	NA	CASSEQTGGYGYTF	TGTGCCAGCAGCGAGCAGACAGGGGGCTATGGCTACACCTTC
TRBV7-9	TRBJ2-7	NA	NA	CASSLVASVREQYF	TGTGCCAGCAGCTTAGTGGCCAGTGTTCGCGAGCAGTACTTC
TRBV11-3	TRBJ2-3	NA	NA	CASSQGGSTDTQYF	TGTGCCAGCAGCCAGGGGGGCAGCACAGATACGCAGTATTTT
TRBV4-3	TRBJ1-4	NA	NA	CASSFRREKLFF	TGCGCCAGCAGCTTTCGGAGGGAAAAACTGTTTTTT
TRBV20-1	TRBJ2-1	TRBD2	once	CSASASGAAGYNEQFF	TGCAGTGCTAGTGCCAGCGGGGCTGCGGGGTACAATGAGCAGTTCTTC
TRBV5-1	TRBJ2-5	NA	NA	CASSSRGRETQYF	TGCGCCAGCAGTTCCAGGGGTAGAGAGACCCAGTACTTC
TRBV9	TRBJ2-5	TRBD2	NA	CASSYSGTSPLETQYF	TGTGCCAGCAGCTACTCCGGGACTAGCCCTCTCGAGACCCAGTACTTC
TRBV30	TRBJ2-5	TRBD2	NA	CAWGIRASGGQGPWRETQYF	TGTGCCTGGGGGATAAGGGCTAGCGGGGGGCAAGGCCCCTGGAGGGAGACCCAGTACTTC
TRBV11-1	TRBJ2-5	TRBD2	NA	CASSLVLAGETQYF	TGTGCCAGCAGCTTAGTACTAGCGGGAGAGACCCAGTACTTC
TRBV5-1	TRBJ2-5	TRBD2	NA	CASSFFSGGETQYF	TGCGCCAGCAGCTTCTTTAGCGGGGGAGAGACCCAGTACTTC
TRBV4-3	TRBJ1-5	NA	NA	CASSLQHLNQPQHF	TGCGCCAGCAGCCTACAGCATCTCAATCAGCCCCAGCATTTT
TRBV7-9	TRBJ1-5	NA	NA	CASSLPGQPQHF	TGTGCCAGCAGCTTACCGGGTCAGCCCCAGCATTTT
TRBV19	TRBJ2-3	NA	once	CASSIYKHTDTQYF	TGTGCCAGTAGTATTTACAAACACACAGATACGCAGTATTTT
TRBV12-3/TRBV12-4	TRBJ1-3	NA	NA	CASSRSSGNTIYF	TGTGCCAGCTCGCGGTCCAGTGGAAACACCATATATTTT
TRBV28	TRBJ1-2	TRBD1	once	CASRLDRADGYTF	TGTGCCAGCAGGTTGGACAGGGCAGATGGCTACACCTTC
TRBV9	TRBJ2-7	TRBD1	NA	CASSNLPGTGTYEQYF	TGTGCCAGCAGTAACCTCCCCGGGACAGGGACCTACGAGCAGTACTTC
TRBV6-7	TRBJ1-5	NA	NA	CASSYRRPQHF	TGTGCCAGCAGTTACAGGAGGCCCCAGCATTTT
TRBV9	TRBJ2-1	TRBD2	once	CASSPRGSGGADEQFF	TGTGCCAGCAGCCCTAGGGGAAGCGGGGGGGCCGATGAGCAGTTCTTC
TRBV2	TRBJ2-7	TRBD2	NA	CASSPGTRYGTYEQYF	TGTGCCAGCAGTCCCGGGACTAGGTACGGGACCTACGAGCAGTACTTC
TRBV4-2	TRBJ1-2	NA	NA	CASSHGQKLTNYGYTF	TGTGCCAGCAGCCACGGACAGAAGCTTACTAACTATGGCTACACCTTC
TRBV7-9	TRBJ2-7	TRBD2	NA	CASSSWTSGSYEQYF	TGTGCCAGCAGCTCCTGGACTAGCGGGAGCTACGAGCAGTACTTC
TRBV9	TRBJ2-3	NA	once	CASSPSVRTSTDTQYF	TGTGCCAGCAGCCCTAGCGTCAGAACTAGCACAGATACGCAGTATTTT
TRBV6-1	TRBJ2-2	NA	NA	CASSEGVLTGELFF	TGTGCCAGCAGTGAAGGTGTCCTCACCGGGGAGCTGTTTTTT
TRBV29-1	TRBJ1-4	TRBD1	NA	CSVRTGSGEKLFF	TGCAGCGTCCGGACAGGGTCGGGGGAAAAACTGTTTTTT
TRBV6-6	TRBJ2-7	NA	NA	CASSYTPSGSYEQYF	TGTGCCAGCAGTTACACCCCTTCAGGGTCCTACGAGCAGTACTTC
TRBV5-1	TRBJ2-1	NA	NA	CASSLLADNEQFF	TGCGCCAGCAGCTTGTTAGCGGACAATGAGCAGTTCTTC
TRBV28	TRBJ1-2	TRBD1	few	CASSSPGQGGLNYGYTF	TGTGCCAGCAGTTCACCGGGACAGGGAGGCCTAAACTATGGCTACACCTTC
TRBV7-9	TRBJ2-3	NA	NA	CASSLLASGTDTQYF	TGTGCCAGCAGCTTGCTAGCCTCGGGCACAGATACGCAGTATTTT
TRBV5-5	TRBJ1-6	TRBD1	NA	CASSLLGTVNSPLHF	TGTGCCAGCAGCTTGTTAGGGACAGTTAATTCACCCCTCCACTTT
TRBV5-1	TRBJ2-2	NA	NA	CASSLGATGELFF	TGCGCCAGCAGCTTGGGGGCCACCGGGGAGCTGTTTTTT
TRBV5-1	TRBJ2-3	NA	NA	CASSSFTQATDTQYF	TGCGCCAGCAGTTCCTTTACGCAGGCCACAGATACGCAGTATTTT
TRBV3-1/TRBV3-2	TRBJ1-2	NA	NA	CASSQEKVGAGYTF	TGTGCCAGCAGCCAAGAGAAAGTAGGGGCTGGCTACACCTTC
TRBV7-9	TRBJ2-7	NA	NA	CASSAAPVYEQYF	TGTGCCAGCAGTGCCGCGCCGGTCTACGAGCAGTACTTC